The 4 T cell receptor beta chains reported below all come from one sample, sequenced in a study of PD-1 blockade in classical Hodgkin lymphoma. This sample's time point: cycle 4 day 1 (C4D1), after six to seven weeks of nivolumab. Every patient experienced relapse after autologous stem cell transplantation, and brentuximab vedotin exposure varied. Method: immunoSEQ multiplex PCR; TCRdb's copy keeps in-frame clones and lacks some. Of tens of thousands of clones in the sample, nearly 80% were seen once. The starting material was peripheral blood mononuclear cells (PBMCs), obtained before the fourth cycle of nivolumab. The receptor set was obtained from a human donor with classical Hodgkin lymphoma.

The V call is TRBV5-8, the J call TRBJ2-6; 7 bases align to TRBD1. The V gene's germline CDR1 is SGHTS and CDR2 YDEGEE. The CDR3 spans 17 residues. V dropped 6 bases and J dropped 0; count of bases not matched to a gene: 9. The CDR3 loop is CASIQDRRSSGANVLTF. CDR3 nucleotides: TGTGCCAGCATTCAGGACAGGAGAAGCTCTGGGGCCAACGTCCTGACTTTC.

The chain is built from TRBV6-1 and TRBJ2-1; maybe TRBD2 (5 bases). Per the germline V gene, CDR1 is MNHNS and CDR2 is SASEGT. The CDR3 consists of 14 residues. V lost 7 bases and J 6 bases, leaving 16 bases between the germline ends. The CDR3 is CASIKGGFLNEQFF. CDR3 DNA: TGTGCCAGCATTAAGGGCGGGTTCCTCAATGAGCAGTTCTTC.

The V call is TRBV10-3, the J call TRBJ2-7; 8 bases fit TRBD1. The CDR3 is 12 amino acids. Germline lookup yields CDR1 ENHRY and CDR2 SYGVKD. V lost 11 bases to trimming and J lost 1 base; unmatched junction nucleotides: 4. The CDR3 here is CASRDRSYEQYF. The CDR3 DNA is TGTGCCTCCCGGGACAGGTCCTACGAGCAGTACTTC.

The CDR3 nucleotides are TGTGCCAGCAGCCGCTCCACTAGCGGGGGATACGAGCAGTACTTC. Translated: CASSRSTSGGYEQYF. The chain is built from TRBV5-5 and TRBJ2-7; 11 positions match TRBD2. V trimming: 4 bases; J trimming: 4 bases; junction bases outside the gene matches: 7. The CDR3 is 15 amino acids. CDR1 and CDR2 from the germline V gene are SGHKS and YYEKEE (reference sequence).